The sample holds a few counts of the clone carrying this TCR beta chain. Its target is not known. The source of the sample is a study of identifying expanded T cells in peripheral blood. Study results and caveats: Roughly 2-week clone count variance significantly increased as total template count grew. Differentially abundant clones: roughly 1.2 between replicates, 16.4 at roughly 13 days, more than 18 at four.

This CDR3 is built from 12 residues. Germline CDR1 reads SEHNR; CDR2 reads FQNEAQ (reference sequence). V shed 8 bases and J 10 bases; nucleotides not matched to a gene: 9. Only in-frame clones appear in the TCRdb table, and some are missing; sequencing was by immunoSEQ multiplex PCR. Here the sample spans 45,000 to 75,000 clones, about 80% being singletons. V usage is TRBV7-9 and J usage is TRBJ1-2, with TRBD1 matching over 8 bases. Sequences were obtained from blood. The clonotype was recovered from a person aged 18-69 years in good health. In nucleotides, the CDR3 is TGTGCCAGCGGTCAGGGGGCATTAGCCTACACCTTC. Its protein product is CASGQGALAYTF.